One sample yielded the 9 T cell receptor beta chains listed below, sequenced in a study of CD8+CD57+ T cells in acquired aplastic anemia. Genomic DNA, the template, was used for profiling of the TCR beta VDJ and CDR3. From the reads, TCRdb called clonotypes with MiXCR, one entry per CDR3 protein. The data hold fewer than 200,000 distinct CDR3 sequences, with around 45% observed a single time. Material for sequencing was sorted CD4+, CD8+, or CD8+CD57+ T cells (not recorded which) from PBMCs. These receptors were taken from a human donor in good health.

The gene calls are TRBV7-2 and TRBJ1-2; no clear D. Germline V gives CDR1 SGHTA, CDR2 FQGNSA. The CDR3 spans 15 residues. Trimming removed 2 bases from V and 5 bases from J, with 15 bases in between. The CDR3 DNA follows: TGTGCCAGCAGCTTATACGAGACATCAACTTATGGCTACACCTTC. Translated: CASSLYETSTYGYTF.

A few counts support this clonotype. This sequence joins TRBV15 and TRBJ1-4; 7 nucleotides align to TRBD1. From germline, CDR1 is LNHNV and CDR2 YYDKDF (reference sequence). The CDR3 is made up of 13 amino acids. V was clipped by 5 bases and J by 8 bases; unmatched bases: 5. CDR3 sequence reads: CATSARQGEKLFF. The DNA of the CDR3 is TGTGCCACCAGCGCGCGACAGGGAGAAAAACTGTTTTTT.

The chain has TRBV5-4 and TRBJ1-2; D is perhaps TRBD1 (6 bases). Trimming took 3 bases from V and 4 from J, leaving 10 bases between them. Germline CDR1 and CDR2: SGHNT and YYREEE (reference sequence). The CDR3 length is 13 residues. CDR3 bases: TGTGCCAGCAGCTCCCAGGGGATCTATGGCTACACCTTC. As protein: CASSSQGIYGYTF. The variable domain in full, with the rest retrieved from reference TRBV5-4 and TRBJ1-2, is ETGVTQSPTHLIKTRGQQVTLRCSSQSGHNTVSWYQQALGQGPQFIFQYYREEENGRGNFPPRFSGLQFPNYSSELNVNALELDDSALYLCASSSQGIYGYTFGSGTRLTVV.

This clonotype was detected many times. The chain combines TRBV7-2 with TRBJ1-2, with D maybe TRBD1 (6 bases). From germline, CDR1 is SGHTA and CDR2 FQGNSA. The ends were cut back, 5 bases at V and 7 bases at J, with 17 bases in the middle. The CDR3 consists of 14 residues. In DNA form, the CDR3 reads TGTGCCAGCAGCCCCGGACAGCCCGGGAGTGGCTACACCTTC. Translating gives CASSPGQPGSGYTF.

As to this clonotype: A much larger clone differs from this one at a single base, so this may be a read error. The chain uses TRBV15 and TRBJ2-1; 9 bases fit TRBD2. V shed 5 bases and J 7 bases; nucleotides not matched to a gene: 18. This CDR3 contains 18 residues. In germline, CDR1 is LNHNV, CDR2 YYDKDF (reference sequence). The CDR3 sequence is CATSGAFGGLAGLNEQFF. The CDR3 nucleotides read TGTGCCACCAGCGGAGCCTTCGGAGGGCTAGCGGGACTGAATGAGCAGTTCTTC.

The CDR3 nucleotides are TGCAGTGCTGTCCTAGCGGGAGCCGTCGATACGCAGTATTTT. Residues: CSAVLAGAVDTQYF. V usage is TRBV20-1 and J usage is TRBJ2-3; 10 positions agree with TRBD2. The length of the CDR3 is 14 residues. Germline CDR1 DFQATT, CDR2 SNEGSKA (reference sequence). J was trimmed by 6 bases and V by 5 bases; bases with no gene match: 8.

The chain joins TRBV20-1 to TRBJ2-7, with D perhaps given as TRBD1 or TRBD2 (5 bases each). Trimming took 2 bases from V and 2 from J, leaving 16 bases between them. Germline-derived CDR1 and CDR2 are DFQATT and SNEGSKA (reference sequence). The CDR3 spans 15 residues. The CDR3 region has the DNA TGCAGTGCTAGACGACCCGGGACGGCTCCCTACGAGCAGTACTTC. Translated, it gives CSARRPGTAPYEQYF.

The sample holds one count of this clonotype. The junction differs from germline at one of its ends, possibly a read error. The chain carries TRBV19 and TRBJ1-2; D may be TRBD1 (5 bases). The CDR3 has 11 amino acids. Germline assignment: CDR1 LNHDA and CDR2 SQIVND (reference sequence). The CDR3 here is CASSPGYDYTF. CDR3 sequence (DNA): TGTGCCAGTAGCCCAGGGTATGACTACACCTTC.

This clonotype has at least ten counts. J is TRBJ1-1 and V is TRBV19; tentatively, D is TRBD1 (6 bases). This CDR3 has 15 amino acids. Germline V gene sequence: CDR1 LNHDA, CDR2 SQIVND (reference sequence). Trimming left V 8 bases short and J 0 bases short, with 16 bases between. The CDR3 DNA reads TGTGCCAGTCTTCACAGGACAGTCCTGAACACTGAAGCTTTCTTT. Translation: CASLHRTVLNTEAFF. Filled out from reference TRBV19 and TRBJ1-1, the complete variable domain reads DGGITQSPKYLFRKEGQNVTLSCEQNLNHDAMYWYRQDPGQGLRLIYYSQIVNDFQKGDIAEGYSVSREKKESFPLTVTSAQKNPTAFYLCASLHRTVLNTEAFFGQGTRLTVV.